This TCR beta chain was found in a study of T cells after yellow fever vaccination. Germline V gene data show CDR1 as SGHVS and CDR2 as FNYEAQ. This CDR3 has 15 amino acids. V was pared by 5 bases and J by 2 bases, with 8 bases of the junction left unmatched. TCRdb re-analysed the 5' RACE reads in MiXCR, keeping a single row per CDR3 protein. The table has approximately 180,000 distinct CDR3 sequences, approximately 6.2% seen once. The chain is built from TRBV7-6 and TRBJ2-7; 8 bases line up with TRBD1. This TCR was recovered from a man younger than 30 who received the YFV17D yellow fever vaccine. Material: CD4+ T cells sorted from PBMCs, obtained on the day of the first yellow fever vaccination. CDR3 amino acids: CASSVRQGSTYEQYF. Written as DNA, the CDR3 is TGTGCCAGCAGCGTACGACAGGGGTCCACCTACGAGCAGTACTTC. The full variable domain, its missing parts supplied by reference TRBV7-6 and TRBJ2-7, is GAGVSQSPRYKVTKRGQDVALRCDPISGHVSLYWYRQALGQGPEFLTYFNYEAQQDKSGLPNDRFSAERPEGSISTLTIQRTEQRDSAMYRCASSVRQGSTYEQYFGPGTRLTVT.